This T cell receptor beta chain is from a study of HIV-infected patients and healthy controls. Study at large: Total CDR3 counts per chain did not differ significantly between patients and controls.

V shed 4 bases and J shed 9 bases, with 16 bases lying between them. Per germline, CDR1 SGHAT and CDR2 FQNNGV. CDR3 length: 13 amino acids. No cell fractionation was done, so the repertoire covers all unsorted peripheral blood T cells. Reverse transcription used around 500 ng RNA and constant-region primers for alpha and beta. Using multiplexing indices, alpha and beta chain libraries were generated apart by chain-specific third strand synthesis. TCRdb reprocessed the 5' RACE reads via MiXCR and lists one record per CDR3 protein. The repertoire holds 5,000 to 6,500 distinct CDR3 sequences, less than 9% seen once, with nearly 20% in the top ten. This clonotype is medium-sized by share.

Sequencing used blood, obtained before antiretroviral therapy. The chain joins TRBV11-2 to TRBJ2-7; D ambiguous. This clonotype was obtained from an adult with HIV infection. In DNA form, the CDR3 reads TGTGCCAGCAGCTCCTTAGCTGGCGGCGCGCAGTACTTC. Amino acids: CASSSLAGGAQYF.